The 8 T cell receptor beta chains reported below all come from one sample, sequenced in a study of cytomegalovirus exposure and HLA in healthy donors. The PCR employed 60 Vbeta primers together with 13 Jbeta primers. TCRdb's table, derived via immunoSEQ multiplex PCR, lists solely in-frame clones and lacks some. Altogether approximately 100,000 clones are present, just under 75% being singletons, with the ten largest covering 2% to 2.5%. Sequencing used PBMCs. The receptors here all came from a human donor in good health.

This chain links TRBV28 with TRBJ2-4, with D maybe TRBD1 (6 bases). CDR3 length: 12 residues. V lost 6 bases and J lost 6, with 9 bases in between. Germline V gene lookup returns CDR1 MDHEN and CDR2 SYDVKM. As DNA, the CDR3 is TGTGCCAGCAGCCGGACAGTAAACATTCAGTACTTC. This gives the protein CASSRTVNIQYF. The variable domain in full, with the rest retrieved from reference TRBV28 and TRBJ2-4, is DVKVTQSSRYLVKRTGEKVFLECVQDMDHENMFWYRQDPGLGLRLIYFSYDVKMKEKGDIPEGYSVSREKKERFSLILESASTNQTSMYLCASSRTVNIQYFGAGTRLSVL.

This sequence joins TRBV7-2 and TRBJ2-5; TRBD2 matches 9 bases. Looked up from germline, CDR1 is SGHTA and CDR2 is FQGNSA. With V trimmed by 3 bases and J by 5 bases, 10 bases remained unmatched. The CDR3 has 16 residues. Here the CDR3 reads CASSFSGGLVEETQYF. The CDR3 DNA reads TGTGCCAGCAGCTTTAGCGGGGGCCTCGTTGAGGAGACCCAGTACTTC.

CDR3 DNA: TGTGCCAGCAGTCCGGACAGGGGGCGCTACGAGCAGTACTTC. Its protein is CASSPDRGRYEQYF. The J gene is TRBJ2-7, the V gene TRBV27, with TRBD1 matching 11 bases. The CDR3 is 14 residues long. CDR1 MNHEY and CDR2 SMNVEV come from the germline V gene (reference sequence). V gave up 5 bases and J gave up 3 bases; unmatched junction bases: 3.

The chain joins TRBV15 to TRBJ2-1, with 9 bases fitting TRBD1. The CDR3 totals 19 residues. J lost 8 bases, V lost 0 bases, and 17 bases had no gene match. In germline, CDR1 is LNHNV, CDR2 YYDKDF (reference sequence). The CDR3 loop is CATSRDLFGAGTGFHEQFF. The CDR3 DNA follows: TGTGCCACCAGCAGAGATCTATTCGGGGCCGGGACAGGGTTCCATGAGCAGTTCTTC. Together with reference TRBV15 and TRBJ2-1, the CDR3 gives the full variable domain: DAMVIQNPRYQVTQFGKPVTLSCSQTLNHNVMYWYQQKSSQAPKLLFHYYDKDFNNEADTPDNFQSRRPNTSFCFLDIRSPGLGDTAMYLCATSRDLFGAGTGFHEQFFGPGTRLTVL.

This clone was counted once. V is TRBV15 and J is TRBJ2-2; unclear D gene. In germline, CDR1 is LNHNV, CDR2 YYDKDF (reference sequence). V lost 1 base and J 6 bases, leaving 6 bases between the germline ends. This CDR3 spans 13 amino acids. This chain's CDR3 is CATSRVPSGELFF. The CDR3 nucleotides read TGTGCCACCAGCAGAGTTCCCTCCGGGGAGCTGTTTTTT.

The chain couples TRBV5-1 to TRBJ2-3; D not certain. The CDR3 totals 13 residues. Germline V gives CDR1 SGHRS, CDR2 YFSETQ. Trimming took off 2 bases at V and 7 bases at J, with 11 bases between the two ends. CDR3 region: CASSFSESNTQYF. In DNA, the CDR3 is TGCGCCAGCAGCTTTAGTGAATCGAATACGCAGTATTTT.

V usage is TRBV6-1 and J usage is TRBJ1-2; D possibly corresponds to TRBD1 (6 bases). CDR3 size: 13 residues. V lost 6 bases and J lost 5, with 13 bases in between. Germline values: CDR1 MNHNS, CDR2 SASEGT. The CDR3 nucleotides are TGTGCCAGCAGACAGGGTATTGGTTATGGCTACACCTTC. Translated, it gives CASRQGIGYGYTF.

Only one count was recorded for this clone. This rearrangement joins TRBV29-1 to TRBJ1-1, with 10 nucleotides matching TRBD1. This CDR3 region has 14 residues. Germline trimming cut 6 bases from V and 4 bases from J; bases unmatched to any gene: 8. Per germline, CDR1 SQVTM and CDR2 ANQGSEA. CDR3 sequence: CSVDRGGIGTEAFF. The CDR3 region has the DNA TGCAGCGTGGACAGGGGGGGCATAGGCACTGAAGCTTTCTTT.